The 30 T cell receptor beta chains below come from one sample, sequenced in a study of T cell changes during pregnancy in multiple sclerosis. Generated by immunoSEQ multiplex PCR, the TCRdb table keeps only in-frame clones and is missing some. The sample carries about 60,000 clones, about 90% recorded once. The sequencing here drew on CD4+ T cells from peripheral blood mononuclear cells, taken in the first trimester of pregnancy. These receptors were obtained from a female donor with multiple sclerosis, enrolled in a pregnancy study.

The rearrangement uses TRBV7-2 and TRBJ1-2, with D maybe TRBD1 (5 bases). This CDR3 has 12 amino acids. V was shortened by 3 bases and J by 7 bases, with 9 bases between the two germline ends. The V gene's germline CDR1 is SGHTA and CDR2 FQGNSA. CDR3 loop: CASSFGGGGYTF. For the CDR3, the DNA is TGTGCCAGCAGCTTTGGCGGGGGTGGCTACACCTTC. The whole variable domain, remainder taken from reference TRBV7-2 and TRBJ1-2, is GAGVSQSPSNKVTEKGKDVELRCDPISGHTALYWYRQSLGQGLEFLIYFQGNSAPDKSGLPSDRFSAERTGGSVSTLTIQRTQQEDSAVYLCASSFGGGGYTFGSGTRLTVV.

The V and J genes are TRBV7-2 and TRBJ1-2; 10 bases match TRBD1. J lost 5 bases, V lost 1 base, and 7 bases had no gene match. The CDR3 totals 16 residues. CDR1 and CDR2 (germline): SGHTA, FQGNSA. The CDR3 nucleotides read TGTGCCAGCAGCTTAGTCGGGACAGGGGTTGAGTATGGCTACACCTTC. Protein: CASSLVGTGVEYGYTF. Full variable domain (missing parts from reference TRBV7-2 and TRBJ1-2): GAGVSQSPSNKVTEKGKDVELRCDPISGHTALYWYRQSLGQGLEFLIYFQGNSAPDKSGLPSDRFSAERTGGSVSTLTIQRTQQEDSAVYLCASSLVGTGVEYGYTFGSGTRLTVV.

This clone appeared once. This chain links TRBV29-1 with TRBJ2-3; tentatively, D is TRBD1 (6 bases). The V gene's germline CDR1 is SQVTM and CDR2 ANQGSEA. The CDR3 spans 14 residues. V was shortened by 5 bases and J by 4 bases, with 16 bases between the two germline ends. The CDR3 loop is CSVLGQGPADTQYF. The CDR3 DNA follows: TGCAGCGTTTTGGGACAAGGTCCGGCAGATACGCAGTATTTT.

This CDR3 is CASVDDSKNSPLHF. The CDR3 coding sequence is TGTGCCAGCGTTGACGACAGCAAGAATTCACCCCTCCACTTT. The chain recombines TRBV6-5 with TRBJ1-6, with D maybe TRBD1 (5 bases). This CDR3 contains 14 residues. With 8 bases removed from V and 7 bases from J, the gap between germline ends came to 15 bases. Germline lookup yields CDR1 MNHEY and CDR2 SVGAGI.

The chain has TRBV9 and TRBJ2-6, with TRBD1 matching 11 bases. The CDR3 spans 18 residues. V lost 3 bases to trimming and J lost 0 bases; unmatched junction nucleotides: 5. Per the germline V gene, CDR1 is SGDLS and CDR2 is YYNGEE. Here the CDR3 DNA reads TGTGCCAGCAGCGCGGACAGGGGGCAGCGCTCTGGGGCCAACGTCCTGACTTTC. This codes for CASSADRGQRSGANVLTF.

The chain couples TRBV7-3 to TRBJ2-5; TRBD1 aligns across 12 bases. The germline V gene has CDR1 SGHTA and CDR2 FQGTGA. CDR3 length equals 16 residues. Losses at the gene ends were 2 bases for V and 5 bases for J; bases not matched to a gene: 6. Here the CDR3 DNA reads TGTGCCAGCAGCTTATATGGGACAGGGGGCGGGGAGACCCAGTACTTC. Translated: CASSLYGTGGGETQYF.

This chain links TRBV5-8 with TRBJ2-1, with TRBD1 matching 8 bases. J lost 3 bases, V lost 3 bases, and 2 bases had no gene match. The CDR3 totals 14 residues. CDR1 SGHTS and CDR2 YDEGEE come from the germline V gene. CDR3 DNA: TGTGCCAGCAGCTCCGACAGGGGCTACAATGAGCAGTTCTTC. Translated, it gives CASSSDRGYNEQFF.

V and J are TRBV7-8 and TRBJ1-3; the match to TRBD1 covers 7 bases. V lost 5 bases, J lost 3 bases, and 4 bases stayed unmatched. Germline CDR1 and CDR2: SGHVS and FQNEAQ. The CDR3 extends over 14 amino acids. The CDR3 here is CASSLDRVGNTIYF. In DNA form, the CDR3 reads TGTGCCAGCAGCCTCGACAGGGTTGGAAACACCATATATTTT.

The chain employs TRBV29-1 and TRBJ1-2; unclear D gene. V gave up 3 bases and J gave up 4 bases, with 12 bases separating them. The CDR3 spans 13 residues. The germline gives CDR1 SQVTM, CDR2 ANQGSEA. CDR3 protein: CSVDRRLSYGYTF. CDR3 nucleotides: TGCAGCGTTGATCGGAGGCTGAGCTATGGCTACACCTTC.

This clone was detected only a few times. The rearrangement joins TRBV10-2 to TRBJ1-2, with 7 bases matching TRBD1. Germline loops: CDR1 WSHSY, CDR2 SAAADI. The ends lost 2 bases at V and 4 bases at J; junction bases unmatched: 10. This CDR3 has 16 amino acids. CDR3 loop: CASSEDRQGESYGYTF. CDR3 DNA sequence: TGCGCCAGCAGTGAGGACCGGCAGGGGGAAAGCTATGGCTACACCTTC.

This clone was recorded once. V and J are TRBV2 and TRBJ1-5; 8 nucleotides match TRBD1. Trimming cost V 4 bases and J 6 bases; bases outside gene matches: 5. The CDR3 covers 14 residues. Germline assignment: CDR1 SNHLY and CDR2 FYNNEI. CDR3 in amino acids: CASSGTGRRQPQHF. The CDR3, as DNA: TGTGCCAGCAGTGGGACAGGGAGGCGTCAGCCCCAGCATTTT.

The CDR3 nucleotides read TGTGCCAGCAGCTTAGCAGGGGGGAGCACTGAAGCTTTCTTT. Translating gives CASSLAGGSTEAFF. The chain has TRBV7-3 and TRBJ1-1, with 7 bases aligning to TRBD1. V was clipped by 2 bases and J by 4 bases; unmatched bases: 4. Germline V gene data show CDR1 as SGHTA and CDR2 as FQGTGA. The CDR3 runs 14 residues.

The chain uses TRBV9 and TRBJ2-3; TRBD2 might be the D (7 bases). Germline lookup yields CDR1 SGDLS and CDR2 YYNGEE. Trimming cost V 2 bases and J 1 base, with 17 bases left between them. The CDR3 runs to 17 residues. The CDR3 DNA is TGTGCCAGCAGCGTCCTAGGGGGGGCCTCCCGCACAGATACGCAGTATTTT. This translates into CASSVLGGASRTDTQYF.

The chain has TRBV4-3 and TRBJ2-3; D not resolved. Trimming cost V 2 bases and J 2 bases, with 17 bases left between them. Germline loops: CDR1 LGHNA, CDR2 YSLEER. The CDR3 is 17 amino acids. DNA of the CDR3: TGCGCCAGCAGCCAACGCTATAGTGAGATTCTCACAGATACGCAGTATTTT. Amino acids: CASSQRYSEILTDTQYF.

This rearrangement joins TRBV5-4 to TRBJ2-5, with 7 nucleotides matching TRBD2. V lost 0 bases, J lost 1 base, and 3 bases stayed unmatched. Germline CDR1 reads SGHNT; CDR2 reads YYREEE (reference sequence). The CDR3 sequence is 15 residues long. CDR3 coding DNA: TGTGCCAGCAGCTTGGACGGGGGGTCCCAAGAGACCCAGTACTTC. Translating gives CASSLDGGSQETQYF.

This clone has just a few counts. The gene calls are TRBV10-1 and TRBJ2-2; weak D call: TRBD1 (6 bases). The germline V gene encodes CDR1 WNHNN and CDR2 SYGVQD (reference sequence). There are 15 residues in the CDR3. V was cut by 3 bases and J by 5 bases, with 13 bases left in between. This chain's CDR3 is CASSEGGQETGELFF. In DNA form, the CDR3 reads TGCGCCAGCAGTGAAGGGGGTCAGGAAACCGGGGAGCTGTTTTTT.

V is TRBV18 and J is TRBJ1-4; a possible D gene is TRBD1 (6 bases). The V end was cut by 2 bases, the J end by 6 bases, with 13 bases between. CDR1 and CDR2 (germline): KGHSH, LQKENI. The CDR3 has 15 amino acids. The CDR3 loop reads CASSPTWGRDEKLFF. CDR3 DNA sequence: TGTGCCAGCTCACCAACGTGGGGGCGGGATGAAAAACTGTTTTTT. Looking up the rest from reference TRBV18 and TRBJ1-4 gives the full variable domain: NAGVMQNPRHLVRRRGQEARLRCSPMKGHSHVYWYRQLPEEGLKFMVYLQKENIIDESGMPKERFSAEFPKEGPSILRIQQVVRGDSAAYFCASSPTWGRDEKLFFGSGTQLSVL.

CDR3 region: CASSRDRVWGKDTEAFF. The CDR3 nucleotides are TGTGCCAGCAGCCGGGATCGTGTGTGGGGAAAGGACACTGAAGCTTTCTTT. The chain combines TRBV5-6 with TRBJ1-1; the D is unclear. The CDR3 has 17 residues. Germline CDR1 reads SGHDT; CDR2 reads YYEEEE. Trimming shortened V by 4 bases and J by 3 bases, and 22 bases separated the two germline ends.

V gene TRBV7-3 combines with J gene TRBJ2-2; the D gene is possibly TRBD1 (6 bases). Germline CDR1 and CDR2: SGHTA and FQGTGA. The ends were cut back, 4 bases at V and 3 bases at J, with 12 bases in the middle. The CDR3 has 15 amino acids. CDR3 in amino acids: CASSSHRAYTGELFF. For the CDR3, the DNA is TGTGCCAGCAGCTCCCACAGGGCCTACACCGGGGAGCTGTTTTTT. Looking up the rest from reference TRBV7-3 and TRBJ2-2 gives the full variable domain: GAGVSQTPSNKVTEKGKYVELRCDPISGHTALYWYRQSLGQGPEFLIYFQGTGAADDSGLPNDRFFAVRPEGSVSTLKIQRTERGDSAVYLCASSSHRAYTGELFFGEGSRLTVL.

The CDR3 DNA reads as TGTGCTAGTGGGGAGGGTGGGGAGACCCAGTACTTC. It yields the protein CASGEGGETQYF. This chain joins TRBV12-5 and TRBJ2-5, with TRBD2 as a possible D gene (6 bases). This CDR3 region has 12 residues. Germline CDR1 and CDR2: LGHNT and FRNRAP. V was pared by 6 bases and J by 5 bases, with 10 bases between.

Points on this clone: The junction departs from the called germline gene at one end, perhaps through a read error. This rearrangement joins TRBV28 to TRBJ1-6; 7 nucleotides match TRBD1. Per germline, CDR1 MDHEN and CDR2 SYDVKM. The CDR3 consists of 15 residues. Written as DNA, the CDR3 is TGTGCCAGCAGTCCCGTGACAGGGTATAACTCACCCCTCCACTTT. This translates into CASSPVTGYNSPLHF.

The chain links TRBV5-1 to TRBJ2-7, with 7 bases aligning to TRBD1. The V gene's germline CDR1 is SGHRS and CDR2 YFSETQ. CDR3 length: 16 amino acids. Trimming took 0 bases from V and 1 from J; bases not matched to a gene: 7. CDR3 amino acids: CASSLAGGPLSYEQYF. CDR3 sequence (DNA): TGCGCCAGCAGCTTGGCAGGGGGTCCCCTTTCCTACGAGCAGTACTTC.

This chain joins TRBV19 and TRBJ1-1, with 7 bases identical to TRBD1. The CDR3 spans 13 residues. CDR1 is LNHDA, CDR2 SQIVND, per germline (reference sequence). Germline trimming cut 8 bases from V and 5 bases from J; bases unmatched to any gene: 8. The CDR3 sequence: CASGRDRATEAFF. In DNA form, the CDR3 reads TGTGCCAGTGGACGTGACAGGGCAACTGAAGCTTTCTTT. The full variable domain, its missing parts supplied by reference TRBV19 and TRBJ1-1, is DGGITQSPKYLFRKEGQNVTLSCEQNLNHDAMYWYRQDPGQGLRLIYYSQIVNDFQKGDIAEGYSVSREKKESFPLTVTSAQKNPTAFYLCASGRDRATEAFFGQGTRLTVV.

This chain connects TRBV27 to TRBJ2-1; possible D gene TRBD2, 6 bases. Germline values: CDR1 MNHEY, CDR2 SMNVEV (reference sequence). Trimming left V 6 bases short and J 3 bases short, with 15 bases between. The CDR3 extends over 15 amino acids. This CDR3 reads CASSRSGLIYNEQFF. Written as DNA, the CDR3 is TGTGCCAGCAGCCGGTCGGGACTGATCTACAATGAGCAGTTCTTC.

The genes are TRBV7-2 and TRBJ2-6; 9 bases line up with TRBD1. Germline CDR1 and CDR2: SGHTA and FQGNSA. V was pared by 1 base and J by 4 bases, with 11 bases of the junction left unmatched. The CDR3 sequence is 19 residues long. The CDR3 nucleotides read TGTGCCAGCAGCTTAGGGGACAGGGAGGTCCTACGCGGGGCCAACGTCCTGACTTTC. Amino acids: CASSLGDREVLRGANVLTF. The whole variable domain, remainder taken from reference TRBV7-2 and TRBJ2-6, is GAGVSQSPSNKVTEKGKDVELRCDPISGHTALYWYRQSLGQGLEFLIYFQGNSAPDKSGLPSDRFSAERTGGSVSTLTIQRTQQEDSAVYLCASSLGDREVLRGANVLTFGAGSRLTVL.

The CDR3 loop is CASSSLGGEYTEAFF. CDR3 bases: TGTGCCAGCTCATCTTTAGGGGGAGAGTACACTGAAGCTTTCTTT. V gene TRBV18 combines with J gene TRBJ1-1; D perhaps matches TRBD1 (6 bases). Trimming took off 5 bases at V and 3 bases at J, with 16 bases between the two ends. Germline V lookup: CDR1 KGHSH, CDR2 LQKENI. CDR3 length equals 15 residues.

This clone showed up just once. V gene TRBV30 combines with J gene TRBJ1-3; D is unclear. Trimming stripped 8 bases from V and 0 bases from J, with 8 bases between. Germline V gene data show CDR1 as GTSNPN and CDR2 as SVGIG (reference sequence). This CDR3 is built from 12 residues. CDR3: CARVSSGNTIYF. CDR3 coding DNA: TGTGCCCGGGTGAGCTCTGGAAACACCATATATTTT.

The chain couples TRBV5-6 to TRBJ2-3; the match to TRBD2 covers 10 bases. Looked up from germline, CDR1 is SGHDT and CDR2 is YYEEEE. The V and J ends lost 3 bases and 5 bases, in that order; junction bases with no gene match: 3. The CDR3 is 14 residues long. The DNA of the CDR3 is TGTGCCAGCAGCTCTAGCGGGGGAGTAGATACGCAGTATTTT. Protein: CASSSSGGVDTQYF.

This chain uses TRBV6-5 with TRBJ1-5; D gene unclear. V lost 0 bases, J lost 8 bases, and 8 bases lay in between. This CDR3 has 13 residues. Germline CDR1 reads MNHEY; CDR2 reads SVGAGI. The CDR3 DNA sequence: TGTGCCAGCAGTTACTCGAGGCACAAGCCCCAGCATTTT. Amino acids: CASSYSRHKPQHF.

The CDR3 nucleotides read TGTGCCAGCAGCGTAGGTCTGACAGGGCCTAACACTGAAGCTTTCTTT. Translated, it gives CASSVGLTGPNTEAFF. The chain recombines TRBV9 with TRBJ1-1; 7 nucleotides agree with TRBD1. CDR3 size: 16 residues. Unmatched junction bases numbered 7, after V lost 0 bases and J lost 2 bases. Germline CDR1 SGDLS, CDR2 YYNGEE.